Following are 16 T cell receptor beta chains from one sample sequenced in a study of spatial heterogeneity in lung cancer. The study's findings and limits: The study found that expanded intratumoral alpha and beta TCR counts tracked tumor mutation counts.

Antigens of these TCRs are unknown. Stated time point: sample taken at primary tumor resection. TCRdb re-called the 5' RACE reads through MiXCR, storing one row per CDR3 protein. The data show about 13,000 distinct CDR3 sequences, 4% to 5.5% seen once. The sequences come from lung tumor tissue, collected at surgery. These receptors were taken from a male donor with early-stage non-small cell lung cancer.

This clonotype was counted many times. The rearrangement links TRBV12-3 or TRBV12-4 to TRBJ2-7, with a weak D call TRBD2 (5 bases). This CDR3 contains 13 residues. V lost 2 bases, J lost 9 bases, and 14 bases lay in between. The CDR3 bases are TGTGCCAGCAGTTTAAGTGAGAGGGCGGTGCAGTACTTC. The encoded protein is CASSLSERAVQYF.

The sample holds many counts of this clonotype. The chain employs TRBV5-1 and TRBJ2-7; weak D call: TRBD2 (6 bases). The V end was cut by 4 bases, the J end by 0 bases, with 11 bases between. The CDR3 covers 14 residues. Germline-derived CDR1 and CDR2 are SGHRS and YFSETQ. For the CDR3, the DNA is TGCGCCAGCAGCCTCGGGGGTTACTCCTACGAGCAGTACTTC. This gives the protein CASSLGGYSYEQYF.

The rearrangement uses TRBV12-3 or TRBV12-4 and TRBJ2-3, with 13 bases fitting TRBD2. The CDR3 contains 17 residues. V lost 0 bases to trimming and J lost 7 bases; unmatched junction nucleotides: 7. This CDR3 reads CASSLAATSGGAHTQYF. CDR3 bases: TGTGCCAGCAGTTTAGCCGCCACTAGCGGGGGGGCTCATACGCAGTATTTT.

This clonotype was counted a few times. The rearrangement uses TRBV27 and TRBJ2-1; D is ambiguous. With 5 bases removed from V and 5 bases from J, the gap between germline ends came to 7 bases. Germline V CDR1 and CDR2: MNHEY, SMNVEV (reference sequence). The CDR3 has 12 residues. CDR3 sequence reads: CASSQRHNEQFF. DNA for the CDR3: TGTGCCAGCAGTCAACGTCACAATGAGCAGTTCTTC.

In its sample, this clonotype is large. J is TRBJ1-4 and V is TRBV29-1; no clear D gene. Per germline, CDR1 SQVTM and CDR2 ANQGSEA. The V and J ends lost 5 bases and 11 bases respectively, with 18 bases between them. This CDR3 contains 13 residues. The CDR3 loop reads CSVIPNSGEKLFF. CDR3 coding DNA: TGCAGCGTTATCCCAAACAGCGGGGAGAAACTGTTTTTT.

Only a few counts were recorded for this clonotype. The J gene is TRBJ1-5, the V gene TRBV7-9; 10 bases align to TRBD1. This CDR3 spans 15 amino acids. Germline V CDR1 and CDR2: SEHNR, FQNEAQ (reference sequence). J gave up 5 bases and V 8 bases, and 9 bases lay outside the gene matches. CDR3 nucleotides: TGTGCCAGCGGGGGAAGGGGGACAGGGGATCAGCCCCAGCATTTT. Its translation: CASGGRGTGDQPQHF.

This clonotype came up many times. The J gene is TRBJ2-2, the V gene TRBV11-2; a possible D gene is TRBD2 (6 bases). Per the germline V gene, CDR1 is SGHAT and CDR2 is FQNNGV. The CDR3 is 14 residues long. V was pared by 2 bases and J by 10 bases, with 14 bases between. This CDR3 reads CASSLQSGSAELFF. The CDR3, as DNA: TGTGCCAGCAGCTTACAAAGCGGGTCCGCGGAGCTGTTTTTT.

In its sample, this clonotype was seen many times. V is TRBV20-1 and J is TRBJ2-7; 8 bases fit TRBD2. Looked up from germline, CDR1 is DFQATT and CDR2 is SNEGSKA (reference sequence). V lost 3 bases, J lost 3 bases, and 4 bases stayed unmatched. CDR3 length: 13 residues. DNA for the CDR3: TGCAGTGCTAGTAGCGGGGAAGTCTACGAGCAGTACTTC. This sequence encodes CSASSGEVYEQYF.

This clonotype was recorded at least ten times. The rearrangement joins TRBV2 to TRBJ1-6; 9 nucleotides line up with TRBD1. Germline V gene data show CDR1 as SNHLY and CDR2 as FYNNEI. V dropped 7 bases and J dropped 7; count of bases not matched to a gene: 8. This CDR3 has 15 amino acids. The DNA for the CDR3 is TGTGCCAGCACCTTACAGGGGGCGGCGAATTCACCCCTCCACTTT. This gives the protein CASTLQGAANSPLHF.

There are many counts of this clonotype. J is TRBJ1-4 and V is TRBV28; D is possibly TRBD1 (6 bases). Germline values: CDR1 MDHEN, CDR2 SYDVKM. CDR3 length: 13 amino acids. Trimming took 4 bases from V and 8 from J, leaving 11 bases between them. Here the CDR3 DNA reads TGTGCCAGCAGTTCCCCAGGGGAAGAAAAACTGTTTTTT. Translated: CASSSPGEEKLFF.

This clonotype was found a few times. This chain uses TRBV7-9 with TRBJ2-5; TRBD1 matches at 8 bases. The germline V gene has CDR1 SEHNR and CDR2 FQNEAQ (reference sequence). V dropped 4 bases and J dropped 2; count of bases not matched to a gene: 0. The CDR3 extends over 13 amino acids. The chain's CDR3 is CASSYRGQETQYF. The CDR3, as DNA: TGTGCCAGCAGCTACAGGGGGCAAGAGACCCAGTACTTC.

This clonotype has at least ten counts. This chain joins TRBV11-1 and TRBJ2-3; 8 bases align to TRBD2. The CDR3 length is 17 residues. Germline V CDR1 and CDR2: SGHAT, FQDESV (reference sequence). V shed 5 bases, J shed 4 bases, and the junction held 14 bases outside the gene matches. The CDR3 DNA is TGTGCCAGCAGCCGCACCCCCTCAGCGGGGGCCTCAGATACGCAGTATTTT. It translates to CASSRTPSAGASDTQYF.

Ten or more counts support this clonotype. The chain recombines TRBV12-3 or TRBV12-4 with TRBJ1-5; perhaps TRBD1 as D (5 bases). The V end lost 5 bases, the J end lost 6 bases, and 14 bases lay between the germline ends. The length of the CDR3 is 14 residues. CDR3 nucleotide sequence: TGTGCCAGCAGTAGCAATCAGGGTAGTCAGCCCCAGCATTTT. Translated: CASSSNQGSQPQHF.

This clonotype was found many times. This rearrangement joins TRBV7-2 to TRBJ2-5, with D maybe TRBD1 (5 bases). The CDR3 is 13 residues long. Trimming removed 4 bases at V and 2 bases at J, with 8 bases between. The germline gives CDR1 SGHTA, CDR2 FQGNSA. The CDR3 loop is CASSWGQQETQYF. CDR3 nucleotide sequence: TGTGCCAGCAGCTGGGGCCAGCAAGAGACCCAGTACTTC.

This clonotype was detected ten times or more. V usage is TRBV2 and J usage is TRBJ1-5; D possibly corresponds to TRBD1 (5 bases). This CDR3 spans 14 amino acids. Between the trimmed V and J ends, which lost 2 bases and 7 bases, there was a span of 12 bases. The germline V gene has CDR1 SNHLY and CDR2 FYNNEI. The CDR3 nucleotides read TGTGCCAGCAGTGAAAGACAGAGAAGCCAGCCCCAGCATTTT. This codes for CASSERQRSQPQHF. The whole variable domain, remainder taken from reference TRBV2 and TRBJ1-5, is EPEVTQTPSHQVTQMGQEVILRCVPISNHLYFYWYRQILGQKVEFLVSFYNNEISEKSEIFDDQFSVERPDGSNFTLKIRSTKLEDSAMYFCASSERQRSQPQHFGDGTRLSIL.

This clonotype was counted between two and nine times. The genes are TRBV7-8 and TRBJ2-5, with 7 bases identical to TRBD1. This CDR3 is 13 amino acids long. V dropped 5 bases and J dropped 5; count of bases not matched to a gene: 5. Germline V CDR1 and CDR2: SGHVS, FQNEAQ. CDR3 nucleotide sequence: TGTGCCAGCAGCCCGGGACAGTGGGAGACCCAGTACTTC. Translated, it gives CASSPGQWETQYF.